The next 25 T cell receptor beta chains were all read from a single sample in a study of vaccination and CD4 T cells after COVID-19. Cultured CD4+ T cell DNA was sequenced using the Oncomine TCR Beta short-read assay. TCRdb passed the PCR reads through MiXCR, listing each CDR3 protein once. The data hold around 25,000 distinct CDR3 sequences, with roughly 33% observed a single time. For these TCRs, the target antigens are not known. This sample's time point: late sampling 161 to 241 days after vaccination in a few convalescent patients. The treatment was: roughly nine-day PBMC culture with coronavirus spike peptide pools or control peptides (ViraFEST assay). Sequences were derived from CD4+ T cells from blood, cultured in vitro, sampled about 7 months after SARS-CoV-2 vaccination. These receptors all stem from a human donor who had recovered from COVID-19.

This clonotype was seen a handful of times. The J gene is TRBJ2-5, the V gene TRBV27; D possibly uses TRBD1 or TRBD2 (5 bases each). This CDR3 is 14 amino acids long. Trimming pared 2 bases from V and 4 bases from J, leaving 11 bases between. CDR1 and CDR2 (germline): MNHEY, SMNVEV (reference sequence). The CDR3 region has the DNA TGTGCCAGCAGTTTACCAGGGACCGGAGAGACCCAGTACTTC. Encoded protein: CASSLPGTGETQYF.

The DNA for the CDR3 is TGTGCCAGCAGTGGATATGGCGGGAGGGCCGAGTATTTT. Its translation is CASSGYGGRAEYF. This sequence joins TRBV2 and TRBJ2-3; 9 bases align to TRBD2. The CDR3 covers 13 residues. J gave up 13 bases and V 4 bases, and 9 bases lay outside the gene matches. Germline lookup yields CDR1 SNHLY and CDR2 FYNNEI. The full variable domain, completed using reference TRBV2 and TRBJ2-3, is EPEVTQTPSHQVTQMGQEVILRCVPISNHLYFYWYRQILGQKVEFLVSFYNNEISEKSEIFDDQFSVERPDGSNFTLKIRSTKLEDSAMYFCASSGYGGRAEYFGPGTRLTVL.

The rearrangement joins TRBV21-1 to TRBJ1-1; the table's D call, TRBD1, was not checked against the DNA. TRBV21-1 is annotated as a pseudogene. The CDR3 totals 17 residues. The CDR3 reads CASSRARSRTTGTEAFF. The CDR3 DNA is TGTGCCAGCAGCAGAGCGCGTAGCAGGACAACGGGCACTGAAGCTTTCTTT.

In this sample, this clonotype is medium-sized. The rearrangement uses TRBV15 and TRBJ1-5; TRBD1 agrees at 9 bases. The CDR3 is made up of 15 amino acids. Germline V lookup: CDR1 LNHNV, CDR2 YYDKDF (reference sequence). J gave up 5 bases and V 4 bases, and 6 bases lay outside the gene matches. Written as DNA, the CDR3 is TGTGCCACCAGCACGGGACAGGGAGGTTATCAGCCCCAGCATTTT. Its protein product is CATSTGQGGYQPQHF. Complete variable domain (other parts from reference TRBV15 and TRBJ1-5): DAMVIQNPRYQVTQFGKPVTLSCSQTLNHNVMYWYQQKSSQAPKLLFHYYDKDFNNEADTPDNFQSRRPNTSFCFLDIRSPGLGDTAMYLCATSTGQGGYQPQHFGDGTRLSIL.

For the CDR3, the DNA is TGCGCCAGCACCGTCCGCAATGAGCAGTTCTTC. This encodes CASTVRNEQFF. The chain combines TRBV10-1 with TRBJ2-1; D is uncertain. V dropped 7 bases and J dropped 6 bases, with 7 bases sitting between them. The CDR3 has 11 residues. Germline V CDR1 and CDR2: WNHNN, SYGVQD (reference sequence).

The chain combines TRBV6-1 with TRBJ2-1; 8 bases are a match to TRBD1. Per germline, CDR1 MNHNS and CDR2 SASEGT. Trimming cost V 7 bases and J 8 bases; bases outside gene matches: 13. The CDR3 extends over 15 amino acids. CDR3 region: CASTLRGTGTHEQFF. CDR3 bases: TGTGCCAGCACCTTACGTGGGACAGGCACCCATGAGCAGTTCTTC.

This chain links TRBV7-2 with TRBJ2-3; a possible D gene is TRBD1 (5 bases). Trimming stripped 5 bases from V and 0 bases from J, with 9 bases between. CDR1 SGHTA and CDR2 FQGNSA come from the germline V gene. This CDR3 comprises 14 residues. The DNA for the CDR3 is TGTGCCAGCAGCACGCGACAGAGCACAGATACGCAGTATTTT. This codes for CASSTRQSTDTQYF. The full variable domain, completed using reference TRBV7-2 and TRBJ2-3, is GAGVSQSPSNKVTEKGKDVELRCDPISGHTALYWYRQSLGQGLEFLIYFQGNSAPDKSGLPSDRFSAERTGGSVSTLTIQRTQQEDSAVYLCASSTRQSTDTQYFGPGTRLTVL.

This clonotype was seen at least ten times. This sequence joins TRBV7-8 and TRBJ2-5; 9 positions agree with TRBD1. The CDR3 covers 15 residues. Germline loops: CDR1 SGHVS, CDR2 FQNEAQ. V trimming: 5 bases; J trimming: 5 bases; junction bases outside the gene matches: 9. CDR3 sequence (DNA): TGTGCCAGCAGCAACAACAGGGGGCAAGGGGAGACCCAGTACTTC. Protein: CASSNNRGQGETQYF.

The chain joins TRBV7-3 to TRBJ2-1, with D possibly matching TRBD2 (5 bases). Germline CDR1 SGHTA, CDR2 FQGTGA. With 5 bases removed from V and 6 bases from J, the gap between germline ends came to 17 bases. This CDR3 has 15 residues. CDR3 in DNA: TGTGCCAGCAGCCAAAGAGGGTTTGAGGCCAATGAGCAGTTCTTC. This encodes CASSQRGFEANEQFF. Variable domain in full (rest from reference TRBV7-3 and TRBJ2-1): GAGVSQTPSNKVTEKGKYVELRCDPISGHTALYWYRQSLGQGPEFLIYFQGTGAADDSGLPNDRFFAVRPEGSVSTLKIQRTERGDSAVYLCASSQRGFEANEQFFGPGTRLTVL.

This clonotype was seen more than once but under ten times. The chain is built from TRBV6-2 or TRBV6-3 and TRBJ2-7; 7 bases are shared with TRBD2. The V segment lost 2 bases and the J segment 4 bases; nucleotides outside the gene matches: 8. The CDR3 covers 15 residues. CDR1 MNHEY and CDR2 SVGEGT come from the germline V gene. The CDR3 region has the DNA TGTGCCAGCAGTTACGGCGGGAGTGTTATGTACGAGCAGTACTTC. It specifies CASSYGGSVMYEQYF.

The V gene is TRBV2, the J gene TRBJ2-5; 9 nucleotides line up with TRBD2. J gave up 2 bases and V 6 bases, and 7 bases lay outside the gene matches. This CDR3 comprises 15 residues. Germline lookup yields CDR1 SNHLY and CDR2 FYNNEI. The CDR3 coding sequence is TGTGCCAGCAGGGATACTAGCGGGCCACAAGAGACCCAGTACTTC. Its protein is CASRDTSGPQETQYF. Drawing the rest from reference TRBV2 and TRBJ2-5, the complete variable domain is EPEVTQTPSHQVTQMGQEVILRCVPISNHLYFYWYRQILGQKVEFLVSFYNNEISEKSEIFDDQFSVERPDGSNFTLKIRSTKLEDSAMYFCASRDTSGPQETQYFGPGTRLLVL.

This clonotype was seen only a few times. This rearrangement joins TRBV18 to TRBJ2-5; 7 bases are a match to TRBD2. V lost 4 bases to trimming and J lost 2 bases; unmatched junction nucleotides: 7. From germline, CDR1 is KGHSH and CDR2 LQKENI. CDR3 length equals 15 residues. The CDR3 DNA follows: TGTGCCAGCTCACAACTATTAGCGGGTCAAGAGACCCAGTACTTC. It encodes CASSQLLAGQETQYF.

The CDR3 DNA is TGTGCCAGCAGTTTGGGGCGGGGAACCCGCTACGAGCAGTACTTC. Protein: CASSLGRGTRYEQYF. V and J are TRBV28 and TRBJ2-7, with a weak D call TRBD2 (6 bases). The germline V gene has CDR1 MDHEN and CDR2 SYDVKM. The CDR3 contains 15 residues. V lost 3 bases to trimming and J lost 3 bases, with 15 bases between them. Variable domain in full (rest from reference TRBV28 and TRBJ2-7): DVKVTQSSRYLVKRTGEKVFLECVQDMDHENMFWYRQDPGLGLRLIYFSYDVKMKEKGDIPEGYSVSREKKERFSLILESASTNQTSMYLCASSLGRGTRYEQYFGPGTRLTVT.

This clonotype occurred once. The chain carries TRBV19 and TRBJ1-2; 9 bases map to TRBD1. The CDR3 totals 15 residues. Germline V gene data show CDR1 as LNHDA and CDR2 as SQIVND (reference sequence). With V trimmed by 5 bases and J by 2 bases, 6 bases remained unmatched. CDR3 amino acids: CASSAGTGNNYGYTF. The CDR3 DNA reads TGTGCCAGTAGTGCCGGGACAGGGAACAACTATGGCTACACCTTC.

This clonotype has a handful of counts. V gene TRBV7-2 combines with J gene TRBJ2-1; the D gene could be TRBD1 or TRBD2 (6 bases each). Germline CDR1 SGHTA, CDR2 FQGNSA. V was trimmed by 5 bases and J by 0 bases, leaving 11 bases between them. The CDR3 contains 15 residues. The CDR3, as DNA: TGTGCCAGCAGCCCTTGGGGGGCCTCCTACAATGAGCAGTTCTTC. Translated: CASSPWGASYNEQFF.

This clonotype was detected many times. V is TRBV20-1 and J is TRBJ1-1; weak D call: TRBD1 (6 bases). Germline CDR1 and CDR2: DFQATT and SNEGSKA (reference sequence). The CDR3 is made up of 15 amino acids. The V end was cut by 1 base, the J end by 1 base, with 13 bases between. The CDR3 loop is CSARAPQGSNTEAFF. CDR3 in DNA: TGCAGTGCTAGAGCCCCCCAGGGGTCGAACACTGAAGCTTTCTTT.

This clonotype was observed at least ten times. This chain links TRBV20-1 with TRBJ2-5; D is ambiguous. CDR3 size: 12 residues. CDR1 and CDR2 from the germline V gene are DFQATT and SNEGSKA (reference sequence). V lost 3 bases to trimming and J lost 4 bases, with 9 bases between them. The CDR3 loop reads CSASGRTETQYF. CDR3 sequence (DNA): TGCAGTGCTAGTGGGCGGACAGAGACCCAGTACTTC.

The rearrangement links TRBV5-4 to TRBJ1-2; the D is unclear. Trimming removed 2 bases from V and 4 bases from J, with 18 bases in between. Germline assignment: CDR1 SGHNT and CDR2 YYREEE (reference sequence). This CDR3 spans 16 amino acids. CDR3 DNA sequence: TGTGCCAGCAGCTTTGTGCAGGTGGCGCAAGGCTATGGCTACACCTTC. It translates to CASSFVQVAQGYGYTF.

This clonotype was detected a few times. The J gene is TRBJ2-3, the V gene TRBV28; 8 bases agree with TRBD1. This CDR3 is 15 amino acids long. The germline CDR1 and CDR2 sequences are MDHEN and SYDVKM. The J segment lost 2 bases and the V segment lost 5 bases, leaving 6 bases of the junction unmatched. In DNA, the CDR3 is TGTGCCAGCAGTCCTGGACAGGGCCCCACAGATACGCAGTATTTT. Translating it yields CASSPGQGPTDTQYF.

This clonotype was picked up a small number of times. The chain employs TRBV20-1 and TRBJ2-7; 10 bases agree with TRBD2. The J segment lost 4 bases and the V segment lost 2 bases, leaving 5 bases of the junction unmatched. This CDR3 region has 14 residues. CDR1 and CDR2 from the germline V gene are DFQATT and SNEGSKA (reference sequence). The CDR3 coding sequence is TGCAGTGCTAGATCTCCTAGCGGGAGTTACGAGCAGTACTTC. Translation gives CSARSPSGSYEQYF.

In this sample, this clonotype turned up a few times. For the CDR3, the DNA is TGTGCCAGCAGTGATCAGGGGCCACGGAATTCACCCCTCCACTTT. Its translation is CASSDQGPRNSPLHF. This chain links TRBV2 with TRBJ1-6; a possible D gene is TRBD1 (6 bases). The CDR3 is 15 amino acids. Germline-derived CDR1 and CDR2 are SNHLY and FYNNEI. Trimming shortened V by 3 bases and J by 7 bases, and 13 bases separated the two germline ends.

The sample holds a few counts of this clonotype. This chain uses TRBV7-2 with TRBJ1-2; D uncertain. The CDR3 is made up of 12 amino acids. With 4 bases removed from V and 4 bases from J, the gap between germline ends came to 7 bases. Germline CDR1 is SGHTA and CDR2 is FQGNSA. The CDR3: CASSSLGYGYTF. The CDR3 DNA is TGTGCCAGCAGCTCATTGGGCTATGGCTACACCTTC.

In its sample, this clonotype was seen a few times. The rearrangement uses TRBV4-1 and TRBJ1-2, with D possibly matching TRBD1 (5 bases). The V gene lost 0 bases and the J gene lost 2 bases, with 13 bases spanning the gap. Per the germline V gene, CDR1 is MGHRA and CDR2 is YSYEKL. This CDR3 has 16 residues. The CDR3 reads CASSQDGTGPNYGYTF. The CDR3, as DNA: TGCGCCAGCAGCCAAGATGGTACAGGCCCGAACTATGGCTACACCTTC.

This chain uses TRBV18 with TRBJ2-1; D is undetermined. V was clipped by 5 bases and J by 11 bases, with 13 bases between them. The V gene's germline CDR1 is KGHSH and CDR2 LQKENI. This CDR3 comprises 12 residues. Here the CDR3 DNA reads TGTGCCAGCTCAGGGGATCGCGTTAAGCAGTTCTTC. It yields the protein CASSGDRVKQFF.

With regard to this clonotype: With a much larger clone just one base away, this may be a read error. The chain recombines TRBV27 with TRBJ2-5; 11 bases align to TRBD2. The CDR3 runs 13 residues. V was clipped by 5 bases and J by 7 bases; unmatched bases: 3. Germline-derived CDR1 and CDR2 are MNHEY and SMNVEV (reference sequence). The CDR3 DNA reads TGTGCCAGCAGTACCGGGACTAGCGGGACCCAGTACTTC. This sequence encodes CASSTGTSGTQYF.